This TCR beta chain was captured by sequencing in a study of beta chain features in type 1 diabetes. Reverse transcribing all isolated RNA meant expressed TCRB transcripts were sequenced. Method: immunoSEQ multiplex PCR; TCRdb's copy keeps in-frame clones and lacks some. This sample has about 410,000 clones, with approximately 15% found just once. Per germline, CDR1 SGHDN and CDR2 FVKESK. The V segment lost 1 base and the J segment 2 bases; nucleotides outside the gene matches: 12. The CDR3 length is 19 residues. This receptor was taken from a man aged 25-45 years in good health. Sequenced material: naive CD4+ T cells from blood. The rearrangement links TRBV14 to TRBJ2-3; 10 nucleotides agree with TRBD2. The CDR3 loop reads CASSQVTKTLAGATDTQYF. The CDR3 coding sequence is TGTGCCAGCAGCCAAGTAACCAAGACCCTAGCGGGGGCCACAGATACGCAGTATTTT. The variable domain in full, completed from reference TRBV14 and TRBJ2-3, reads EAGVTQFPSHSVIEKGQTVTLRCDPISGHDNLYWYRRVMGKEIKFLLHFVKESKQDESGMPNNRFLAERTGGTYSTLKVQPAELEDSGVYFCASSQVTKTLAGATDTQYFGPGTRLTVL.